This passage covers 20 T cell receptor beta chains from one sample sequenced in a study of patients and donors after allogeneic stem cell transplantation. TCRdb independently ran MiXCR on the RT-PCR reads; one entry per CDR3 protein. The sample contains some 160,000 distinct CDR3 sequences, about 24% of which appear only once. Sample: blood, either unsorted or a sorted T cell fraction (not recorded which). The receptors stem from a human donor who was either an allogeneic HSCT recipient or a stem cell or donor lymphocyte infusion donor (not recorded which). It is not recorded whose cells these are; they may come from a transplant donor.

This clonotype was picked up a small number of times. The chain joins TRBV7-4 to TRBJ1-1, with a possible D match to TRBD1 (6 bases). Per germline, CDR1 SGHVT and CDR2 SQSDAQ. The CDR3 runs to 16 residues. Trimming left V 5 bases short and J 3 bases short, with 19 bases between. Here the CDR3 DNA reads TGTGCCAGCAGCGTGCCTAGGGGGAACTGGGACACTGAAGCTTTCTTT. Protein product: CASSVPRGNWDTEAFF.

This clonotype occurred many times. CDR3 nucleotides: TGCAGTGCTGTACAGAGTGTATCAAATCAGCCCCAGCATTTT. It is translated as CSAVQSVSNQPQHF. The gene calls are TRBV20-1 and TRBJ1-5; D uncertain. V shed 5 bases and J shed 4 bases, with 15 bases lying between them. Germline loops: CDR1 DFQATT, CDR2 SNEGSKA (reference sequence). The CDR3 sequence is 14 residues long.

The CDR3: CASSFQGFTDTQYF. The CDR3 DNA follows: TGTGCCAGCAGCTTCCAAGGGTTCACAGATACGCAGTATTTT. This chain connects TRBV7-3 to TRBJ2-3; no clear D gene. CDR3 length: 14 amino acids. Trimming pared 3 bases from V and 2 bases from J, leaving 9 bases between. The germline V gene encodes CDR1 SGHTA and CDR2 FQGTGA.

V gene TRBV3-1 combines with J gene TRBJ1-1, with D possibly TRBD1 on 5 matching bases. V was shortened by 4 bases and J by 1 base, with 13 bases between the two germline ends. Germline assignment: CDR1 LGHDT and CDR2 YNNKEL (reference sequence). The CDR3 length is 15 residues. CDR3 coding DNA: TGTGCCAGCAGCCTTCAATGGGGGACGAACACTGAAGCTTTCTTT. Its protein is CASSLQWGTNTEAFF.

This clonotype was seen a handful of times. The chain carries TRBV7-2 and TRBJ1-6; no clear D. Trimming shortened V by 4 bases and J by 5 bases, and 9 bases separated the two germline ends. The CDR3 covers 14 residues. From germline, CDR1 is SGHTA and CDR2 FQGNSA. The CDR3 bases are TGTGCCAGCAGCTACCGGGCGAATAATTCACCCCTCCACTTT. Its protein is CASSYRANNSPLHF.

This clonotype was observed a handful of times. The chain employs TRBV20-1 and TRBJ1-5; TRBD1 matches at 9 bases. The CDR3 is 13 amino acids. Trimming cost V 6 bases and J 6 bases; bases outside gene matches: 6. CDR1 DFQATT and CDR2 SNEGSKA come from the germline V gene (reference sequence). As DNA, the CDR3 is TGCAGTGCCCCTACAGGGGGCGGTCAGCCCCAGCATTTT. It codes for CSAPTGGGQPQHF.

There are a few counts of this clonotype. This chain joins TRBV11-3 and TRBJ1-5, with D unresolved. The CDR3 has 14 residues. Germline assignment: CDR1 SGHNT and CDR2 YENEEA. V gave up 5 bases and J gave up 1 base, with 9 bases separating them. CDR3 nucleotide sequence: TGTGCCAGCAGCCCGGGCGCAAGCAATCAGCCCCAGCATTTT. As protein: CASSPGASNQPQHF.

This clonotype has only a few counts. J is TRBJ2-2 and V is TRBV13; D assignment may be TRBD1 or TRBD2 (5 bases each). The CDR3 sequence is 15 residues long. Germline CDR1 and CDR2: PRHDT and FYEKMQ (reference sequence). V was trimmed by 5 bases and J by 13 bases, leaving 23 bases between them. The CDR3 coding sequence is TGTGCCAGCAGCCTGGGACCCCCGGCCCGAGTAGGGCTGTTTTTT. Its protein is CASSLGPPARVGLFF. Supplemented by reference TRBV13 and TRBJ2-2, the full variable domain reads AAGVIQSPRHLIKEKRETATLKCYPIPRHDTVYWYQQGPGQDPQFLISFYEKMQSDKGSIPDRFSAQQFSDYHSELNMSSLELGDSALYFCASSLGPPARVGLFFGEGSRLTVL.

The V call is TRBV4-2, the J call TRBJ2-7, with TRBD2 identical over 11 bases. Looked up from germline, CDR1 is LGHNA and CDR2 is YNFKEQ. J gave up 2 bases and V 4 bases, and 4 bases lay outside the gene matches. The CDR3 has 15 amino acids. Here the CDR3 DNA reads TGTGCCAGCAGCCGTAGTAGCGGGAGGGCCTACGAGCAGTACTTC. Amino acid sequence: CASSRSSGRAYEQYF.

This clonotype was detected only a few times. This chain links TRBV20-1 with TRBJ2-7, with D unclear. The germline V and J ends were trimmed by 0 bases and 3 bases, with 9 bases remaining between them. Germline V gene data show CDR1 as DFQATT and CDR2 as SNEGSKA (reference sequence). CDR3 size: 13 residues. The CDR3 loop is CSARDFDIYEQYF. The CDR3 DNA follows: TGCAGTGCTAGAGATTTCGACATCTACGAGCAGTACTTC.

There are a few counts of this clonotype. The gene calls are TRBV7-2 and TRBJ2-2; a possible D gene is TRBD2 (6 bases). The V end was cut by 3 bases, the J end by 2 bases, with 16 bases between. Germline V CDR1 and CDR2: SGHTA, FQGNSA. The CDR3 is made up of 17 amino acids. The CDR3 nucleotides are TGTGCCAGCAGCTTTAACCTCGCGGGGCCAAACACCGGGGAGCTGTTTTTT. Translated: CASSFNLAGPNTGELFF. The full variable domain, completed using reference TRBV7-2 and TRBJ2-2, is GAGVSQSPSNKVTEKGKDVELRCDPISGHTALYWYRQSLGQGLEFLIYFQGNSAPDKSGLPSDRFSAERTGGSVSTLTIQRTQQEDSAVYLCASSFNLAGPNTGELFFGEGSRLTVL.

This clonotype has only a few counts. The CDR3: CASSLGGGRTPKRPQYF. Written as DNA, the CDR3 is TGCGCCAGCAGCTTGGGAGGTGGGAGGACGCCCAAGAGACCCCAGTACTTC. The V call is TRBV5-1, the J call TRBJ2-5, with D tentatively TRBD2 (6 bases). Trimming left V 0 bases short and J 9 bases short, with 24 bases between. CDR1 and CDR2 from the germline V gene are SGHRS and YFSETQ. The CDR3 runs 17 residues.

This clonotype has a handful of counts. This CDR3 reads CSARDPSGKPPQHF. In nucleotides, the CDR3 is TGCAGTGCTAGAGATCCGTCTGGTAAGCCGCCCCAGCATTTT. The rearrangement links TRBV20-1 to TRBJ1-5, with D hard to call. The V end was cut by 0 bases, the J end by 9 bases, with 15 bases between. There are 14 residues in the CDR3. Germline values: CDR1 DFQATT, CDR2 SNEGSKA (reference sequence).

The chain joins TRBV10-3 to TRBJ2-2; 10 bases are a match to TRBD2. CDR3 size: 15 residues. Germline trimming cut 4 bases from V and 6 bases from J; bases unmatched to any gene: 5. CDR1 ENHRY and CDR2 SYGVKD come from the germline V gene. The CDR3 DNA follows: TGTGCCATCAGTGTTTCTAGCGGGAGAGCCGGGGAGCTGTTTTTT. Translated, it gives CAISVSSGRAGELFF.

In its sample, this clonotype was seen once. The chain recombines TRBV28 with TRBJ1-1; no firm D call. This CDR3 contains 13 residues. Germline assignment: CDR1 MDHEN and CDR2 SYDVKM. V lost 7 bases, J lost 1 base, and 10 bases lay in between. Written as DNA, the CDR3 is TGTGCCAGCATTCCCGGACGGAACACTGAAGCTTTCTTT. Translated: CASIPGRNTEAFF.

Concerning this clonotype: Compared with germline, one end of the junction differs, possibly owing to a read error. The genes are TRBV24-1 and TRBJ1-5; TRBD1 matches 7 bases. The germline V gene encodes CDR1 KGHDR and CDR2 SFDVKD. This CDR3 is built from 16 residues. In nucleotides, the CDR3 is TGTGCCACCGGTGACCAGGGGGTGGGCTATGGACAGCCCCAGCATTTT. Translated: CATGDQGVGYGQPQHF.

The rearrangement uses TRBV5-1 and TRBJ2-1; D call uncertain. CDR1 is SGHRS, CDR2 YFSETQ, per germline. The CDR3 loop spans 17 amino acids. The V and J ends lost 0 bases and 1 base respectively, with 14 bases between them. CDR3 DNA sequence: TGCGCCAGCAGCTTGGATGCCAACCTGGGTTCCTACAATGAGCAGTTCTTC. Its protein product is CASSLDANLGSYNEQFF. The complete variable domain, with remaining parts taken from reference TRBV5-1 and TRBJ2-1, reads KAGVTQTPRYLIKTRGQQVTLSCSPISGHRSVSWYQQTPGQGLQFLFEYFSETQRNKGNFPGRFSGRQFSNSRSEMNVSTLELGDSALYLCASSLDANLGSYNEQFFGPGTRLTVL.

This clonotype was counted between two and nine times. The chain carries TRBV12-3 or TRBV12-4 and TRBJ1-6, with D possibly TRBD1 on 6 matching bases. CDR3 size: 15 residues. V lost 3 bases to trimming and J lost 8 bases, with 14 bases between them. CDR3 in amino acids: CASSLGGTSDSPLHF. The CDR3 bases are TGTGCCAGCAGTTTGGGGGGCACTTCGGATTCACCCCTCCACTTT.

In its sample, this clonotype was seen once. V and J are TRBV4-2 and TRBJ2-1, with 8 bases aligning to TRBD2. Per the germline V gene, CDR1 is LGHNA and CDR2 is YNFKEQ. The V segment lost 4 bases and the J segment 2 bases; nucleotides outside the gene matches: 1. The CDR3 sequence is 14 residues long. This chain's CDR3 is CASSPAGAYNEQFF. CDR3 sequence (DNA): TGTGCCAGCAGCCCAGCGGGAGCCTACAATGAGCAGTTCTTC.

This clonotype occurred many times. This rearrangement joins TRBV12-3 or TRBV12-4 to TRBJ1-2, with 10 bases that match TRBD1. This CDR3 comprises 14 residues. The ends lost 6 bases at V and 9 bases at J; junction bases unmatched: 10. CDR3 nucleotide sequence: TGTGCCAGCAGCCCATCGCCGGGACAGGGGAGCTACACCTTC. Amino acids: CASSPSPGQGSYTF.